The 18 T cell receptor beta chains below come from one sample, sequenced in a study of shared clonotypes between healthy human individuals. Naive CD8 cells were CD45RO-negative, positively selected for CCR7, excluding terminally differentiated effector memory CD45RA+ cells. Only in-frame clones appear in the TCRdb table, and some are missing; sequencing was by immunoSEQ multiplex PCR. This sample has approximately 2,000,000 clones, with roughly 93% found just once. The sample comprised naive CD8+ T cells from PBMCs. The receptors were sampled from a man aged 18 to 30 in good health. Some clones in this sample may be carry-over from other donors' samples.

This chain connects TRBV28 to TRBJ2-7; 9 bases match TRBD1. This CDR3 contains 12 residues. V dropped 6 bases and J dropped 6; count of bases not matched to a gene: 3. Per germline, CDR1 MDHEN and CDR2 SYDVKM. In DNA form, the CDR3 reads TGTGCCAGCAGAACGACAGGGGGCGAGCAGTACTTC. Residues: CASRTTGGEQYF. The complete variable domain, with remaining parts taken from reference TRBV28 and TRBJ2-7, reads DVKVTQSSRYLVKRTGEKVFLECVQDMDHENMFWYRQDPGLGLRLIYFSYDVKMKEKGDIPEGYSVSREKKERFSLILESASTNQTSMYLCASRTTGGEQYFGPGTRLTVT.

The chain couples TRBV28 to TRBJ2-7, with D perhaps TRBD2 (6 bases). Germline CDR1 is MDHEN and CDR2 is SYDVKM. Trimming removed 0 bases from V and 0 bases from J, with 15 bases in between. This CDR3 has 17 residues. CDR3 in amino acids: CASSLWVAVGSSYEQYF. As DNA, the CDR3 is TGTGCCAGCAGTTTATGGGTAGCGGTCGGGAGCTCCTACGAGCAGTACTTC.

The chain combines TRBV10-3 with TRBJ1-3; D is possibly TRBD1 (6 bases). CDR3 size: 16 residues. V lost 4 bases, J lost 0 bases, and 13 bases lay in between. CDR1 is ENHRY, CDR2 SYGVKD, per germline. CDR3 sequence: CAISGPGDDSGNTIYF. In DNA form, the CDR3 reads TGTGCCATCAGTGGTCCAGGGGACGACTCTGGAAACACCATATATTTT.

This clone is a singleton in its sample. The chain recombines TRBV28 with TRBJ1-2; D perhaps matches TRBD1 (6 bases). From germline, CDR1 is MDHEN and CDR2 SYDVKM. The CDR3 sequence is 14 residues long. Trimming shortened V by 4 bases and J by 0 bases, and 9 bases separated the two germline ends. This CDR3 reads CASSWTDPNYGYTF. The CDR3 nucleotides read TGTGCCAGCAGTTGGACAGATCCTAACTATGGCTACACCTTC.

J is TRBJ2-2 and V is TRBV28; 8 positions agree with TRBD2. The germline CDR1 and CDR2 sequences are MDHEN and SYDVKM. Trimming cost V 7 bases and J 6 bases; bases outside gene matches: 16. The CDR3 loop spans 17 amino acids. CDR3 amino acids: CASTASGWREVPGELFF. The CDR3 DNA is TGTGCCAGCACCGCAAGTGGGTGGCGGGAGGTCCCCGGGGAGCTGTTTTTT.

The chain links TRBV28 to TRBJ2-5; D tentatively fits TRBD1 or TRBD2 (5 bases each). Per the germline V gene, CDR1 is MDHEN and CDR2 is SYDVKM. CDR3 length: 15 residues. The ends were cut back, 7 bases at V and 7 bases at J, with 22 bases in the middle. In DNA, the CDR3 is TGTGCCAGCATGGTTGGGGGATTCAACCGGGTGACCCAGTACTTC. Its protein product is CASMVGGFNRVTQYF.

The V and J genes are TRBV27 and TRBJ2-1, with TRBD2 matching 12 bases. CDR1 and CDR2 from the germline V gene are MNHEY and SMNVEV (reference sequence). J gave up 2 bases and V 4 bases, and 0 bases lay outside the gene matches. The CDR3 contains 15 residues. As DNA, the CDR3 is TGTGCCAGCAGTTGGACTAGCGGGGCCTACAATGAGCAGTTCTTC. It specifies CASSWTSGAYNEQFF.

Comments on this clone: It is unclear where the CDR3 begins or ends on the DNA, so no DNA is shown, and the CDR3 is as TCRdb lists it. This chain uses TRBV6-6 with TRBJ2-7; the tabulated D call, TRBD2, remains unverified against the DNA. Termini included, the CDR3 measures 11 amino acids. From germline, CDR1 is MNHNY and CDR2 SVGAGI (reference sequence). CDR3 residues: CASILGSEQYF.

This chain connects TRBV2 to TRBJ2-7; perhaps TRBD1 as D (5 bases). V lost 4 bases to trimming and J lost 2 bases, with 27 bases between them. In germline, CDR1 is SNHLY, CDR2 FYNNEI. The CDR3 consists of 19 residues. The CDR3 DNA reads as TGTGCCAGCAGTGGAGGACAAGCAGCAATGTTAGAAGGGACCTACGAGCAGTACTTC. Its protein is CASSGGQAAMLEGTYEQYF. Variable domain in full (rest from reference TRBV2 and TRBJ2-7): EPEVTQTPSHQVTQMGQEVILRCVPISNHLYFYWYRQILGQKVEFLVSFYNNEISEKSEIFDDQFSVERPDGSNFTLKIRSTKLEDSAMYFCASSGGQAAMLEGTYEQYFGPGTRLTVT.

This chain joins TRBV14 and TRBJ2-7; tentatively, D is TRBD2 (5 bases). This CDR3 has 12 amino acids. V was clipped by 5 bases and J by 3 bases, with 8 bases between them. Per the germline V gene, CDR1 is SGHDN and CDR2 is FVKESK. Written as DNA, the CDR3 is TGTGCCAGCAGCGGAGGTTACTACGAGCAGTACTTC. It specifies CASSGGYYEQYF.

The chain is built from TRBV29-1 and TRBJ1-1, with TRBD1 as a possible D gene (5 bases). This CDR3 comprises 14 residues. V gave up 6 bases and J gave up 1 base, with 15 bases separating them. Germline V gene sequence: CDR1 SQVTM, CDR2 ANQGSEA. The CDR3 DNA is TGCAGCGTGGGGTATTCGGGGGAGAACACTGAAGCTTTCTTT. Its protein product is CSVGYSGENTEAFF.

The chain has TRBV18 and TRBJ2-1, with D tentatively TRBD1 (5 bases). Trimming took off 2 bases at V and 6 bases at J, with 20 bases between the two ends. This CDR3 comprises 17 residues. Germline V gene data show CDR1 as KGHSH and CDR2 as LQKENI. The CDR3 loop reads CASSPFPPPTELNEQFF. CDR3 bases: TGTGCCAGCTCACCATTTCCCCCTCCGACAGAACTCAATGAGCAGTTCTTC.

About this clone itself: This specimen includes other DNA sequences encoding the same CDR3. V gene TRBV7-9 combines with J gene TRBJ2-7; D not certain. Per germline, CDR1 SEHNR and CDR2 FQNEAQ (reference sequence). V lost 0 bases, J lost 6 bases, and 3 bases lay in between. The CDR3 consists of 11 residues. In DNA form, the CDR3 reads TGTGCCAGCAGCTTAGCTGGCGAGCAGTACTTC. It codes for CASSLAGEQYF.

The chain's CDR3 is CASSFQGRGAFF. CDR3 in DNA: TGTGCCAGCAGTTTTCAGGGGCGCGGAGCTTTCTTT. V and J are TRBV28 and TRBJ1-1; a possible D gene is TRBD1 (6 bases). Trimming stripped 3 bases from V and 10 bases from J, with 12 bases between. The CDR3 contains 12 residues. The germline V gene encodes CDR1 MDHEN and CDR2 SYDVKM. Filled out from reference TRBV28 and TRBJ1-1, the complete variable domain reads DVKVTQSSRYLVKRTGEKVFLECVQDMDHENMFWYRQDPGLGLRLIYFSYDVKMKEKGDIPEGYSVSREKKERFSLILESASTNQTSMYLCASSFQGRGAFFGQGTRLTVV.

The V call is TRBV27, the J call TRBJ2-7, with 8 bases lining up with TRBD2. Germline V CDR1 and CDR2: MNHEY, SMNVEV (reference sequence). V lost 4 bases to trimming and J lost 1 base; unmatched junction nucleotides: 3. The CDR3 has 14 residues. In DNA form, the CDR3 reads TGTGCCAGCAGTTGGGGGACTAGGTCCTACGAGCAGTACTTC. Its translation: CASSWGTRSYEQYF.

Remarks on this clone: The germline gene is not matched at one end of the junction; a read error may be the cause. The chain has TRBV5-6 and TRBJ1-2; weak D call: TRBD1 (6 bases). The CDR3 contains 15 residues. Germline V gives CDR1 SGHDT, CDR2 YYEEEE. CDR3 sequence reads: CASRLELGGWYGYTF. As DNA, the CDR3 is TGTGCCAGCAGGTTGGAACTTGGGGGCTGGTATGGCTACACCTTC.

The chain uses TRBV4-2 and TRBJ2-5; the match to TRBD2 covers 8 bases. The CDR3 consists of 17 residues. Germline-derived CDR1 and CDR2 are LGHNA and YNFKEQ. Germline trimming cut 1 base from V and 5 bases from J; bases unmatched to any gene: 12. The CDR3 DNA follows: TGTGCCAGCAGCCAAGCGGAATCGGGACTAGTGTCGGAGACCCAGTACTTC. This sequence encodes CASSQAESGLVSETQYF.

The V call is TRBV27, the J call TRBJ2-3; TRBD2 aligns across 7 bases. The CDR3 runs 15 residues. Germline V gene data show CDR1 as MNHEY and CDR2 as SMNVEV (reference sequence). The V gene end was trimmed by 3 bases and the J gene end by 0 bases; junction bases not matched to a gene: 3. CDR3 DNA sequence: TGTGCCAGCAGTTTTCTGCGGGAGAGCACAGATACGCAGTATTTT. Its protein is CASSFLRESTDTQYF.